This is a list of T cell receptor beta chains from one sample in a study of cytomegalovirus exposure and HLA in healthy donors. TCRdb keeps only in-frame clones here, not all; method: immunoSEQ multiplex PCR. The table lists nearly 200,000 clones, roughly 81% of them singletons. Sequenced: PBMCs. Every receptor here comes from a woman aged 30 to 39 in good health and CMV-seropositive. CDR3s include the opening cysteine and the closing phenylalanine or tryptophan. A D gene is named only where the DNA matches it firmly. Size is omitted from some rows. Given values are once, few, many or a class for expanded clones.

clone size | J gene | D gene | V gene | CDR3 protein | CDR3 DNA
. | TRBJ2-5 | . | TRBV4-1 | CASSQDQSGWETQYF | TGCGCCAGCAGCCAAGATCAATCGGGGTGGGAGACCCAGTACTTC
once | TRBJ2-7 | . | TRBV27 | CASSSWGLTYEQYF | TGTGCCAGCAGTTCCTGGGGGCTAACCTACGAGCAGTACTTC
. | TRBJ2-6 | . | TRBV19 | CASSRGSGANVLTF | TGTGCCAGTAGTCGGGGTTCCGGGGCCAACGTCCTGACTTTC
few | TRBJ1-1 | . | TRBV28 | CASSIRGENTEAFF | TGTGCCAGCAGTATACGGGGAGAGAACACTGAAGCTTTCTTT
. | TRBJ2-2 | TRBD1 | TRBV11-2 | CASSSRQGGTGELFF | TGTGCCAGCAGCTCCAGACAGGGCGGCACCGGGGAGCTGTTTTTT
few | TRBJ2-1 | TRBD2 | TRBV7-3 | CASSPRTSGAHNEQFF | TGTGCCAGCAGCCCAAGGACTAGCGGAGCGCACAATGAGCAGTTCTTC
. | TRBJ2-1 | TRBD2 | TRBV2 | CANNLAGGPYEQFF | TGTGCCAACAATTTAGCGGGGGGGCCCTATGAGCAGTTCTTC
. | TRBJ1-5 | . | TRBV6-1 | CASSESTPLSNQPQHF | TGTGCCAGCAGTGAAAGCACCCCGCTTTCTAATCAGCCCCAGCATTTT
. | TRBJ2-1 | TRBD2 | TRBV7-9 | CASSPRRAGGDNEQFF | TGTGCCAGCAGCCCCCGGCGAGCGGGAGGGGACAATGAGCAGTTCTTC
. | TRBJ1-2 | . | TRBV4-3 | CASSQDGGERYYGYTF | TGCGCCAGCAGCCAAGACGGGGGAGAGAGATACTATGGCTACACCTTC
. | TRBJ1-1 | TRBD1 | TRBV9 | CASSAGTGGGTEAFF | TGTGCCAGCAGCGCCGGGACAGGGGGCGGCACTGAAGCTTTCTTT
. | TRBJ1-5 | . | TRBV7-2 | CASSLAGDYRPQHF | TGTGCCAGCAGCTTAGCGGGGGACTATCGGCCCCAGCATTTT
once | TRBJ2-3 | TRBD1 | TRBV27 | CASSGQGRGRDTQYF | TGTGCCAGCAGTGGACAGGGGCGAGGTAGAGATACGCAGTATTTT
. | TRBJ2-5 | TRBD2 | TRBV7-2 | CASSTTSGRAGETQYF | TGTGCCAGCAGCACAACTAGCGGGAGGGCGGGGGAGACCCAGTACTTC
. | TRBJ1-5 | TRBD1 | TRBV27 | CASKRQGARTSGNQPQHF | TGTGCCAGCAAAAGACAGGGGGCGCGAACTTCTGGCAATCAGCCCCAGCATTTT
. | TRBJ2-7 | TRBD1 | TRBV5-1 | CASSPGQGAYEQYF | TGCGCCAGCAGCCCCGGACAGGGGGCCTACGAGCAGTACTTC
. | TRBJ2-7 | . | TRBV28 | CASSFTSGTLSYEQYF | TGTGCCAGCAGTTTTACCTCCGGGACACTTTCCTACGAGCAGTACTTC
. | TRBJ1-6 | TRBD1 | TRBV7-2 | CASSYAGQGESPLHF | TGTGCCAGCAGCTACGCGGGACAGGGAGAATCACCCCTCCACTTT
. | TRBJ1-4 | TRBD1 | TRBV27 | CASSLGGQGFEKLFF | TGTGCCAGCAGTTTAGGGGGACAGGGTTTTGAAAAACTGTTTTTT
. | TRBJ2-2 | . | TRBV25-1 | CASSGPSWTGELFF | TGTGCCAGCAGTGGTCCTAGCTGGACCGGGGAGCTGTTTTTT
. | TRBJ2-7 | TRBD2 | TRBV7-2 | CASSLVAAGGPYEQYF | TGTGCCAGCAGCTTAGTAGCAGCGGGAGGGCCCTACGAGCAGTACTTC
. | TRBJ2-3 | . | TRBV5-4 | CASSDRGTVQWDTQYF | TGTGCCAGCAGCGACCGCGGGACGGTCCAGTGGGATACGCAGTATTTT
. | TRBJ2-3 | . | TRBV2 | CATRRLPTDTQYF | TGTGCCACGCGAAGACTACCCACAGATACGCAGTATTTT
. | TRBJ1-1 | TRBD1 | TRBV6-1 | CASSDQGAGTEAFF | TGTGCCAGCAGTGATCAGGGGGCAGGGACTGAAGCTTTCTTT
. | TRBJ2-2 | . | TRBV19 | CASSMRIVGELFF | TGTGCCAGTAGTATGAGGATAGTGGGGGAGCTGTTTTTT
. | TRBJ2-7 | . | TRBV7-2 | CASSLVWQVSYEQYF | TGTGCCAGCAGCTTAGTATGGCAGGTTTCCTACGAGCAGTACTTC
. | TRBJ2-1 | TRBD2 | TRBV7-8 | CASVRLAGYNEQFF | TGTGCCAGCGTCCGACTAGCGGGGTACAATGAGCAGTTCTTC
. | TRBJ1-2 | TRBD1 | TRBV28 | CASKQGGLDYGYTF | TGTGCCAGCAAGCAAGGGGGCCTCGACTATGGCTACACCTTC
. | TRBJ1-1 | . | TRBV18 | CASSPSRQENTEAFF | TGTGCCAGCTCACCCTCAAGACAGGAGAACACTGAAGCTTTCTTT
. | TRBJ1-2 | . | TRBV6-1 | CASRETGMDGYTF | TGTGCCAGCAGGGAAACAGGGATGGATGGCTACACCTTC
. | TRBJ1-2 | . | TRBV28 | CASSLSPAGGGYTF | TGTGCCAGCAGTTTATCCCCCGCAGGAGGCGGCTACACCTTC